The rows below give T cell receptor beta chains drawn from one sample of a study of T cells in localized non-small cell lung cancer. Generated by immunoSEQ multiplex PCR, the TCRdb table keeps only in-frame clones and is missing some. The sample contains about 30,000 clones, approximately 94% of which appear only once. The sample here was peripheral blood, taken before any cancer treatment. These receptors originate from a woman aged 35-75 years with stage I lung adenocarcinoma. Each CDR3 is given with its conserved first and last residue. The D gene is left open where the match is weak. Clone size is not always given. Where it is, it says once, few, many or a class for expanded clones.

TRBV5-4,.,.,TRBJ2-1,CASSLGGPSYNEQFF,TGTGCCAGCAGCCTGGGGGGGCCCTCCTACAATGAGCAGTTCTTC
TRBV5-1,.,.,TRBJ2-7,CASSTVASSSYEQYF,TGCGCCAGCAGCACAGTAGCGTCGAGCTCCTACGAGCAGTACTTC
TRBV18,TRBD2,once,TRBJ2-1,CASSPRTSALEQFF,TGTGCCAGCTCACCAAGGACTAGCGCACTTGAGCAGTTCTTC
TRBV12-5,TRBD1,.,TRBJ2-5,CASGDPRGHWETQYF,TGTGCTAGTGGTGACCCCAGGGGGCATTGGGAGACCCAGTACTTC
TRBV6-6,.,.,TRBJ2-7,CASSSSGARGYYEQYF,TGTGCCAGCAGTTCCTCGGGAGCTCGAGGGTACTACGAGCAGTACTTC
TRBV7-2,.,.,TRBJ1-1,CASGPGFF,TGTGCCAGCGGGCCGGGTTTCTTT
TRBV29-1,TRBD1,.,TRBJ1-4,CSVVRDRVGKLFF,TGCAGCGTTGTGCGGGACAGGGTTGGAAAACTGTTTTTT
TRBV7-2,.,.,TRBJ2-4,CASSFKAGEVGIQYF,TGTGCCAGCAGCTTTAAGGCAGGGGAGGTCGGCATTCAGTACTTC
TRBV19,TRBD2,.,TRBJ2-2,CASSHYGGTGELFF,TGTGCCAGTAGTCATTACGGGGGGACCGGGGAGCTGTTTTTT
TRBV5-1,.,.,TRBJ2-2,CASSRGTFPGELFF,TGCGCCAGCAGCCGGGGGACTTTTCCCGGGGAGCTGTTTTTT
TRBV9,.,.,TRBJ2-1,CASSVVISGPYNEQFF,TGTGCCAGCAGCGTAGTCATTAGCGGTCCCTACAATGAGCAGTTCTTC
TRBV18,.,.,TRBJ2-1,CASSPPGNEQFF,TGTGCCAGCTCACCACCGGGCAATGAGCAGTTCTTC
TRBV19,TRBD1,few,TRBJ1-5,CASTNMVTGVEQPQHF,TGTGCCAGTACCAATATGGTGACAGGGGTAGAGCAGCCCCAGCATTTT
TRBV25-1,TRBD1,.,TRBJ1-6,CASSRRGIRGYNSPLHF,TGTGCCAGCTCTAGGCGGGGGATCAGGGGGTATAATTCACCCCTCCACTTT
TRBV7-9,.,.,TRBJ1-5,CASSLDVQPQHF,TGTGCCAGCAGCTTAGACGTTCAGCCCCAGCATTTT
TRBV18,.,.,TRBJ1-5,CASSNAGSNQPQHF,TGTGCCAGCTCCAACGCAGGGAGCAATCAGCCCCAGCATTTT
TRBV15,.,.,TRBJ2-5,CATSRDMGRETQYF,TGTGCCACCAGCAGAGATATGGGTCGGGAGACCCAGTACTTC
TRBV13,TRBD2,.,TRBJ2-5,CASPTGGTFQETQYF,TGTGCCAGCCCGACGGGGGGGACCTTCCAAGAGACCCAGTACTTC
TRBV7-2,.,.,TRBJ2-1,CASSLAFGTSYNEQFF,TGTGCCAGCAGCTTAGCGTTCGGGACATCCTACAATGAGCAGTTCTTC
TRBV4-1,TRBD2,.,TRBJ2-2,CASSQAGGRADKGTGELFF,TGCGCCAGCAGCCAAGCGGGCGGGAGGGCCGACAAGGGCACCGGGGAGCTGTTTTTT
TRBV5-4,TRBD1,once,TRBJ2-5,CASSLGQGQETQYF,TGTGCCAGCAGCTTAGGACAGGGACAAGAGACCCAGTACTTC
TRBV7-6,TRBD1,.,TRBJ2-3,CASSRDSNTDTQYF,TGTGCCAGCAGCCGGGACAGCAACACAGATACGCAGTATTTT
TRBV4-3,TRBD2,.,TRBJ2-5,CASSPGLAGRGQETQYF,TGCGCCAGCAGTCCGGGACTAGCGGGTCGCGGACAAGAGACCCAGTACTTC
TRBV5-6,.,.,TRBJ2-3,CASSSPVGGTDTQYF,TGTGCCAGCAGCTCTCCCGTGGGGGGCACAGATACGCAGTATTTT
TRBV4-3,TRBD2,.,TRBJ2-5,CASSQETPGRVLAAIQETQYF,TGCGCCAGCAGCCAAGAGACCCCAGGGAGGGTACTAGCGGCGATCCAAGAGACCCAGTACTTC
TRBV6-5,.,.,TRBJ2-5,CASSYSYSGPQTQYF,TGTGCCAGCAGTTACTCGTATTCCGGCCCGCAGACCCAGTACTTC
TRBV11-2,.,.,TRBJ2-7,CASSFWGLSYEQYF,TGTGCCAGCAGCTTTTGGGGTCTGTCATACGAGCAGTACTTC
TRBV19,.,.,TRBJ2-4,CASSISPGGQTKNIQYF,TGTGCCAGTAGTATATCCCCCGGAGGACAGACCAAAAACATTCAGTACTTC
TRBV4-3,TRBD2,.,TRBJ2-3,CASSLPVRLAVTDTQYF,TGCGCCAGCAGCCTCCCCGTGAGACTAGCGGTCACAGATACGCAGTATTTT
TRBV28,.,.,TRBJ1-3,CASSLWQGTGNTIYF,TGTGCCAGCAGTTTATGGCAGGGGACAGGAAACACCATATATTTT
TRBV4-3,.,once,TRBJ2-3,CASSQDRGAGTDTQYF,TGCGCCAGCAGCCAAGATAGAGGGGCAGGGACAGATACGCAGTATTTT
TRBV5-8,.,once,TRBJ1-1,CASSLQGGTEAFF,TGTGCCAGCAGCTTGCAAGGGGGCACTGAAGCTTTCTTT
TRBV7-6,TRBD1,.,TRBJ2-1,CASSSSYRGNEQFF,TGTGCCAGCAGCTCCAGTTACAGGGGGAATGAGCAGTTCTTC
TRBV10-2,.,.,TRBJ2-5,CASSFPQAEETQYF,TGCGCCAGCAGTTTCCCACAGGCGGAAGAGACCCAGTACTTC
TRBV19,TRBD1,.,TRBJ2-7,CASSMGQGSYEQYF,TGTGCCAGTAGTATGGGACAGGGATCCTACGAGCAGTACTTC
TRBV19,.,.,TRBJ1-2,CASSISSGGPAYGYTF,TGTGCCAGTAGTATAAGCAGCGGGGGACCCGCCTATGGCTACACCTTC
TRBV19,.,.,TRBJ2-7,CASSIGGVLYEQYF,TGTGCCAGTAGTATAGGTGGGGTCCTCTACGAGCAGTACTTC
TRBV5-1,.,.,TRBJ1-3,CASSLGVVTEGWRNTIYF,TGCGCCAGCAGCTTGGGGGTTGTGACAGAAGGGTGGAGAAACACCATATATTTT
TRBV6-4,TRBD1,.,TRBJ1-5,CASSARDREVFQPQHF,TGTGCCAGCAGTGCCCGGGACAGGGAGGTTTTTCAGCCCCAGCATTTT
TRBV15,.,.,TRBJ1-4,CATSRVPSAKLFF,TGTGCCACCAGCAGAGTCCCCTCGGCCAAACTGTTTTTT
TRBV7-2,.,.,TRBJ1-5,CASSEQGQPQHF,TGTGCCAGCAGCGAACAGGGTCAGCCCCAGCATTTT
TRBV27,TRBD1,.,TRBJ1-2,CASSFGTGKIANYGYTF,TGTGCCAGCAGTTTTGGGACAGGGAAAATAGCTAACTATGGCTACACCTTC
TRBV4-3,TRBD2,.,TRBJ2-3,CASSQRPPGVAGPTDTQYF,TGCGCCAGCAGCCAACGTCCCCCTGGAGTAGCGGGCCCCACAGATACGCAGTATTTT
TRBV7-2,.,.,TRBJ1-1,CASSQGFPNTEAFF,TGTGCCAGCAGCCAGGGATTTCCTAACACTGAAGCTTTCTTT
TRBV10-3,TRBD1,once,TRBJ1-2,CAISPTGGDGYTF,TGTGCCATCAGTCCGACAGGGGGCGATGGCTACACCTTC
TRBV4-3,.,.,TRBJ2-1,CASSQEEGPTYNEQFF,TGCGCCAGCAGCCAAGAGGAGGGGCCGACCTACAATGAGCAGTTCTTC
TRBV7-2,.,.,TRBJ2-1,CASSLAGRIEQFF,TGTGCCAGCAGCTTAGCGGGAAGGATCGAGCAGTTCTTC
TRBV18,TRBD1,.,TRBJ2-3,CASSRQGDTQYF,TGTGCCAGCTCACGACAGGGGGATACGCAGTATTTT
TRBV4-1,.,.,TRBJ1-1,CASSQESLPSMNTEAFF,TGCGCCAGCAGCCAAGAAAGCCTCCCGAGCATGAACACTGAAGCTTTCTTT
TRBV7-9,TRBD1,.,TRBJ1-3,CASNLIQGADAGNTIYF,TGTGCCAGCAACCTGATCCAGGGGGCTGATGCTGGAAACACCATATATTTT